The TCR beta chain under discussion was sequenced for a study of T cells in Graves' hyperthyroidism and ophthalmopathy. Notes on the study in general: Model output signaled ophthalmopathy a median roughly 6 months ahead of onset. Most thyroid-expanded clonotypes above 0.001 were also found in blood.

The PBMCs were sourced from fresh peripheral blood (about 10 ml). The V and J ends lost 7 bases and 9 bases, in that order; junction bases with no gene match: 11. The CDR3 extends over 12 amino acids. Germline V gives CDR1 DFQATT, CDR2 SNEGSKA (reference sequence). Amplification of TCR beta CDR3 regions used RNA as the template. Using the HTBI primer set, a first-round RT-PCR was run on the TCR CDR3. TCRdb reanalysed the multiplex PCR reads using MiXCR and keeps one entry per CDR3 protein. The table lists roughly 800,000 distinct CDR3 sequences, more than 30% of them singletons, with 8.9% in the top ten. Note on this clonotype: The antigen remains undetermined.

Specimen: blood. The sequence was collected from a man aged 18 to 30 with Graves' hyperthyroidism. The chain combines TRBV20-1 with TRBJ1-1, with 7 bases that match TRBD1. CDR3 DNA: TGCAGTGTTACCGAGACAGGGCCCCAAGCTTTCTTT. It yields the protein CSVTETGPQAFF.